Given below is one TCR beta chain in context. In its sample, this clonotype was seen a few times. Its antigen specificity is not known. No clone much larger than this one lies a single base away; base qualities are absent. This sample's treatment or condition label indicates: live attenuated yellow fever vaccine strain. At every blood-draw timepoint, two biological replicates of bulk PBMCs were collected. A standard Ficoll-Paque protocol was used to isolate PBMCs from peripheral blood. TriZol was used to extract RNA from bulk PBMCs, from CD4 and CD8 fractions, and from dextramer-positive and dextramer-negative fractions. The sample belongs to a study of T cells after yellow fever vaccination (dated by TCRdb to between 2018 and 2021). Some background on the complete study: Libraries from fractions with low cell numbers were prepared with the SMART-Seq v4 Ultra Low Input RNA kit. To follow T-cell clones before and after primary and booster YFV17D yellow fever vaccination, bulk TCR alpha and beta repertoires were sequenced over time. The cohort comprised two healthy male donors, one aged 18 to 30 and one aged 30 to 40 years. Blood samples were taken at several timepoints before and after primary and secondary immunization, and bulk PBMC replicates and cell subsets were isolated. The full study reports these points: The study included only two donors, which limits how far the findings can be generalized. A small fraction of clonotypes showed up in both the CD4 and CD8 compartments, probably as a result of convergent recombination. Computational filtering was needed because FACS-sorted repertoires could contain abundant contaminating clonotypes from the bulk population. Compared with the primary T-cell response, the secondary T-cell response was weaker but faster, peaking on day 5 rather than day 15. Most clones expanded after primary vaccination (around 96% of CD4 and around nine tenths of CD8) were re-detected after the booster, suggesting that broad memory maintenance occurred.

The CDR3 contains 16 residues, cysteine and phenylalanine counted. Just the 48-base CDR3 DNA is kept, in frame starting at base 1. Clipping removes 2 bases from V and 2 bases from J, with 5 as the unmatched junction base count. Synthesis of TCR cDNA relied on 5'RACE template switching, a step that introduced a universal primer site along with unique molecular identifiers. Priming of cDNA synthesis was performed from both the TCR alpha and TCR beta constant segments. Library amplification involved two PCR steps, and the second step added sample barcodes and sequencing adapters. Sequencing of the libraries was done on either Illumina HiSeq 2500 (2x100 bp) or NovaSeq (2x150 bp). The study's processing was this. MIGEC handled demultiplexing of reads and collapsing into UMI consensus sequences, while MiXCR performed V(D)J alignment. Vaccine-responding clonotypes were identified with edgeR using replicate PBMC samples, with FDR below 0.01 and a log2 fold change above 5 up to day 15 being required. Each bulk clonotype received a CD4 or CD8 identity based on whether the sequenced CD4 or CD8 repertoire contained that clonotype at higher abundance. TCRdb reanalyzed the raw reads on its own, using fastp at Q25 for trimming and MiXCR for clone calling, and kept in-frame beta chains. Entries that share a CDR3 protein sequence are merged under the most common genes and DNA. The V and J calls come from TCRdb's annotation, not from the publication. This sample has fewer than 450,000 distinct CDR3 sequences in its table, and around 8.1% of those were observed once. The top ten clones comprise roughly a sixth of the sample.

In this chain, TRBV12-3 or TRBV12-4 is recombined with TRBJ2-3, and 9 bases in between align with TRBD2. This specimen consisted of PBMCs, obtained about 41 days after the first yellow fever vaccination. The source of this sequence is a man aged 18 to 30 who received the YFV17D yellow fever vaccine. The base sequence is TGTGCCAGCAGTTTAATGGCTAGCGGGGCCACAGATACGCAGTATTTT. Translated, it reads CASSLMASGATDTQYF.